The clone carrying this TCR beta chain was seen more than once but under ten times. The record originates from a study of blood T cells in healthy people across ages. The V and J ends lost 3 bases and 5 bases, in that order; junction bases with no gene match: 6. The CDR3 extends over 14 amino acids. Germline loops: CDR1 SEHNR, CDR2 FQNEAQ (reference sequence). With a J-beta primer mix and a sample-barcoded 5' primer, a second PCR ran 7 to 11 cycles. Every sample gave at least 3 million paired-end reads containing CDR3. Via MiXCR, TCRdb re-called the 5' RACE reads, giving one row per CDR3 protein. The repertoire holds about 640,000 distinct CDR3 sequences, with under 65% as singletons.

The sample comprised blood. The receptor's source is a man between 60 and 75 years old in good health. The chain combines TRBV7-9 with TRBJ2-5; TRBD2 agrees at 7 bases. Written as DNA, the CDR3 is TGTGCCAGCAGCTTTGGCGGGGGACCGGAGACCCAGTACTTC. Protein sequence: CASSFGGGPETQYF.